Listed below are T cell receptor beta chains from one sample, sequenced in a study of blood T cell repertoires in COVID-19. TCRdb's copy holds only in-frame clones and misses some; the assay was immunoSEQ multiplex PCR. The sample records 200,000 to 250,000 clones, roughly 80% being singletons. What was sequenced was peripheral blood. These TCRs come from a human donor in a cohort sampled during active COVID-19. Both conserved end residues are part of each CDR3. Fields, in order: J gene, clone size, V gene, D gene, CDR3 DNA, CDR3 protein. D genes are given only for firm matches. Not every row has a clone size; where given, it reads once, few, many or a size class.

TRBJ2-7 . TRBV19 . TGTGCCAGTTCCCAGGGTGGTGGCGAGCAGTACTTC CASSQGGGEQYF
TRBJ2-7 . TRBV6-8 TRBD1 TGTGCCAGCAATTTGACAGGGGGCACGTCCTACGAGCAGTACTTC CASNLTGGTSYEQYF
TRBJ2-3 . TRBV25-1 . TGTGCCAGCAGTGAACCAGAACCCACAGATACGCAGTATTTT CASSEPEPTDTQYF
TRBJ2-3 . TRBV7-9 TRBD1 TGTGCCAGCAGCTTAGGACAGGGGGAAGCAGATACGCAGTATTTT CASSLGQGEADTQYF
TRBJ1-4 . TRBV7-8 TRBD1 TGTGCCAGCAGCTCCCGACAGGGGGGGTATAATGAAAAACTGTTTTTT CASSSRQGGYNEKLFF
TRBJ1-1 . TRBV19 . TGTGCCAGTAGTAGATCAACAGGATTTTACACTGAAGCTTTCTTT CASSRSTGFYTEAFF
TRBJ2-5 . TRBV29-1 TRBD1 TGCAGCTTAATTGGGGACAGCTCAAGGTTCCAGTACTTC CSLIGDSSRFQYF
TRBJ1-2 . TRBV18 TRBD1 TGTGCCAGCTCACCCCGGGGACAGGCTAACTATGGCTACACCTTC CASSPRGQANYGYTF
TRBJ2-5 . TRBV6-5 TRBD2 TGTGCCAGCAGACATTTAGCGGGAGCTAGCGAGACCCAGTACTTC CASRHLAGASETQYF
TRBJ1-2 . TRBV11-2 TRBD1 TGTGCCAGCAGCCTCAACGACAGGGGTGGAGGCTACACCTTC CASSLNDRGGGYTF
TRBJ2-7 . TRBV9 TRBD1 TGTGCCAGCAGCGCTGGACAGGGGGCTAGGGAGCAGTACTTC CASSAGQGAREQYF
TRBJ1-1 . TRBV10-3 . TGTGCCATCAGTGGTCAGGGTCCAAACACTGAAGCTTTCTTT CAISGQGPNTEAFF
TRBJ1-5 . TRBV27 TRBD1 TGTGCCAGCAGTCCAGGGACAGGGGGGAATCAGCCCCAGCATTTT CASSPGTGGNQPQHF
TRBJ1-5 . TRBV19 TRBD1 TGTGCCAGTAGTATACTAATGGGACAGTTCAATCAGCCCCAGCATTTT CASSILMGQFNQPQHF
TRBJ2-4 . TRBV7-9 . TGTGCCAGCAGCCCACGGGTCCTAGCCAAAAACATTCAGTACTTC CASSPRVLAKNIQYF
TRBJ1-1 . TRBV7-9 . TGTGCCAGCAGCTCTCGAGCCATGAACACTGAAGCTTTCTTT CASSSRAMNTEAFF
TRBJ2-1 . TRBV7-2 TRBD1 TGTGCCAGCAGCTTCCAAGGGACAGGGAAGTACAATGAGCAGTTCTTC CASSFQGTGKYNEQFF
TRBJ1-3 few TRBV6-6 . TGTGCCAGCAGTTTCCCGGGATCAAGCTCCGGAAACACCATATATTTT CASSFPGSSSGNTIYF
TRBJ2-7 . TRBV6-6 TRBD1 TGTGCCAGCAGAAACCGGGACAGGGTCTACGAGCAGTACTTC CASRNRDRVYEQYF
TRBJ2-3 . TRBV18 TRBD2 TGTGCCAGCTCACCACTCCCCGGGGGGGGGACCACAGATACGCAGTATTTT CASSPLPGGGTTDTQYF
TRBJ1-1 . TRBV5-6 TRBD1 TGTGCCAGCAGCTTGAAGATGGGGACAGGGAGGGTGAAAGCTTTCTTT CASSLKMGTGRVKAFF
TRBJ1-6 . TRBV27 . TGTGCCAGCAGTCCTCACTTAGGGGTAGACTCCTATAATTCACCCCTCCACTTT CASSPHLGVDSYNSPLHF
TRBJ1-2 . TRBV29-1 . TGCAGCGTTGCTCTGGGCGGGGAGTATGGCTACACCTTC CSVALGGEYGYTF
TRBJ2-7 few TRBV27 . TGTGCCAGCAGTGCCGACAGCTACGAGCAGTACTTC CASSADSYEQYF
TRBJ2-5 . TRBV9 . TGTGCCAGCAGCGTAGGCACAGGGGGGGGGACCCAGTACTTC CASSVGTGGGTQYF
TRBJ2-1 . TRBV29-1 . TGCAGCGCCTTTTTTCCGGGCTACAATGAGCAGTTCTTC CSAFFPGYNEQFF
TRBJ2-7 . TRBV29-1 . TGCAGCGTTGGGAGGGGAAGGGGCGAGCAGTACTTC CSVGRGRGEQYF
TRBJ2-1 . TRBV10-2 TRBD2 TGCGCCAGCAGCCCTAGCGGGCGGGGGAAGGAGCAGTTCTTC CASSPSGRGKEQFF
TRBJ2-7 . TRBV11-2 TRBD2 TGTGCCAGCAGCTTAATGGCGGGAGGGTCCTACGAGCAGTACTTC CASSLMAGGSYEQYF
TRBJ2-7 . TRBV7-8 TRBD2 TGTGCCAGCAGCTTAGGACGGGTTAGCGGGAGGGCCCTAGTCTACGAGCAGTACTTC CASSLGRVSGRALVYEQYF
TRBJ1-6 . TRBV4-2 . TGTGCCAGCAGCCAATATACGACAGCAGATTCACCCCTCCACTTT CASSQYTTADSPLHF
TRBJ1-1 . TRBV6-5 TRBD1 TGTGCCAGCAGTAGACAGGGCGTCGACACTGAAGCTTTCTTT CASSRQGVDTEAFF
TRBJ2-7 . TRBV28 TRBD1 TGTGCCACCACCGGGACAGGGCGCTACGAGCAGTACTTC CATTGTGRYEQYF
TRBJ2-2 . TRBV18 . TGTGCCAGCTCGACAGTTTTCACCGGGGAGCTGTTTTTT CASSTVFTGELFF
TRBJ1-1 . TRBV25-1 . TGTGCCAGCAGTGCACACAGGGCTGAAGCTTTCTTT CASSAHRAEAFF
TRBJ1-2 . TRBV28 . TGTGCCAGCAGCGTGACAGAAATTAACTATGGCTACACCTTC CASSVTEINYGYTF
TRBJ2-1 few TRBV11-2 . TGTGCCAGCAGCTCCCAGCGCTTTGGGCAGTTCTTC CASSSQRFGQFF
TRBJ2-7 . TRBV5-4 TRBD1 TGTGCCAGCAGCCCCGGGACAGGTGGCTACGAGCAGTACTTC CASSPGTGGYEQYF
TRBJ1-2 . TRBV30 . TGTGCCTGGAGTGCCACCGTCGGCTATGGCTACACCTTC CAWSATVGYGYTF
TRBJ2-7 . TRBV6-6 TRBD1 TGTGCCAGCAGTCCTCGACAGGGACGCTACGAGCAGTACTTC CASSPRQGRYEQYF
TRBJ2-7 . TRBV3-1/TRBV3-2 . TGTGCCAGCAGCCAAGGGACTTATGCCTACGAGCAGTACTTC CASSQGTYAYEQYF
TRBJ1-6 . TRBV27 TRBD1 TGTGCCAGCAGTTCCGGGACAGGGGGCCAAAATTCACCCCTCCACTTT CASSSGTGGQNSPLHF
TRBJ2-7 few TRBV7-9 TRBD1 TGTGCCAGCAGCTTCCCCGACAGGGGACGTCACGAGCAGTACTTC CASSFPDRGRHEQYF
TRBJ2-7 . TRBV7-2 TRBD2 TGTGCCAGCAGGATTCAAGCGGGAGATTTTGGAGAGCAGTACTTC CASRIQAGDFGEQYF
TRBJ2-7 few TRBV5-6 . TGTGCCAGCAGCTCAGGGAGGAAGGGGGCCTACTCCTACGAGCAGTACTTC CASSSGRKGAYSYEQYF
TRBJ2-7 few TRBV6-2/TRBV6-3 . TGTGCCAGCAGTTACTCGCGCAGGGGTGCCTACGAGCAGTACTTC CASSYSRRGAYEQYF
TRBJ2-1 . TRBV24-1 TRBD2 TGTGCCACCAGTGATTTGGGGGGGGTAAGCAACAATGAGCAGTTCTTC CATSDLGGVSNNEQFF